This is a list of T cell receptor beta chains from one sample in a study of blood T cell repertoires in COVID-19. Using immunoSEQ multiplex PCR, the repertoire was profiled, and TCRdb retains in-frame clones only, with some absent. The sample carries some 150,000 clones, over 80% recorded once. The sequenced sample was peripheral blood. The receptor source for this set is a woman between 35 and 50 years old with active or convalescent COVID-19. Each CDR3 is given with its conserved first and last residue. The order of the fields is V gene, CDR3 protein.

TRBV15,CATSRDRVSNQPQHF
TRBV18,CASSPDGPEAFF
TRBV27,CASSFRQGPEQYF
TRBV19,CASSRALAVGFSYNEQFF
TRBV11-2,CASSRWRAGGTYEQYF
TRBV6-5,CASSYSRGTNTEAFF
TRBV11-2,CASSRTGENSPLHF
TRBV7-9,CASSHPGQLNEKLFF
TRBV7-2,CASSSMGPTLRGYTF
TRBV24-1,CATSHPRDRGYTDTQYF
TRBV5-6,CASSLVGQGASGANVLTF
TRBV2,CASRYTGVRGDEQFF
TRBV5-6,CASSLGGQGAVYEQYF
TRBV11-2,CASSSPGLAGSTDTQYF
TRBV4-1,CASSQDHSNYGYTF
TRBV28,CASSLLRQVFEAFF
TRBV18,CASSPPGQNIQYF
TRBV18,CASSLGSWGEKLFF
TRBV5-4,CASSTGAGSPLHF
TRBV6-2/TRBV6-3,CASSRLWGGNTGELFF
TRBV7-6,CASSPAGRSSGNTIYF
TRBV27,CASMPGTGGTWGYTF
TRBV5-6,CASSFGTGYSPLHF
TRBV18,CASSPLSKGGRNTIYF
TRBV19,CASSTTSGSSDTQYF
TRBV7-7,CASSKGGSGANVLTF
TRBV4-3,CASSHNLPGLAGEGSYNEQFF
TRBV5-1,CASSLGGQGVSEQYF
TRBV5-4,CASSLVSSGGFNEQFF
TRBV3-1/TRBV3-2,CASSQGTQGVEKLFF
TRBV9,CASSDQPGTDTQYF
TRBV6-2/TRBV6-3,CASSYSSVQGALPSGANVLTF
TRBV2,CASRNRGLAEGNEQFF
TRBV5-6,CASSLERGRNTGELFF
TRBV6-5,CASSWTASNYGYTF
TRBV6-5,CASARTGFQNTEAFF
TRBV25-1,CASSEFRRSSYNSPLHF